This entry describes one TCR beta chain. Its antigen has not been determined. Base qualities are not provided; no much larger clone lies one nucleotide away. Sequencing was carried out with an Illumina NovaSeq 6000. cDNA libraries for TCRalpha and TCRbeta were prepared by 5'RACE using constant-segment primers, with sample barcodes and unique molecular identifiers added. RNA was extracted from every sample with Trizol reagent. Library amplification was performed in two PCR steps, and a second sample barcode and Illumina TruSeq adapters were introduced in the second step. Libraries were sequenced on an Illumina NovaSeq with 2 x 150 bp paired-end reads. Concerning the study's data processing: Demultiplexing of reads and collapsing into UMI-guided consensus sequences were performed with migec v1.2.7. Using mixcr v2.1.11, UMI consensuses were aligned to TRA and TRB V and J templates and then assembled into clonotypes. Expanded or contracted clonotypes were those called significant by both edgeR and NoisET, with noise models trained on biological replicates. For edgeR calls, a false discovery rate-adjusted p below 0.01 and a log2 fold-change threshold of 1 were applied. As an exploratory analysis of dynamics, max-normalized trajectories of the 1000 most abundant clonotypes were examined with PCA combined with hierarchical clustering. The CD4 or CD8 phenotype of responding clones was assigned using the separately sequenced CD4+ and CD8+ repertoires. TCRdb reworked the public reads: Q25 trimming with fastp, MiXCR clone assembly, productive beta chains retained. Records with the same CDR3 protein are collapsed into one entry carrying the most frequent genes and DNA. These V and J calls are TCRdb output, not the study's own analysis. This sample comprises about 400,000 distinct CDR3 sequences, about 22% of them detected only once. The ten largest clonotypes hold under 15% of the sample.

Ficoll-Paque density gradient centrifugation was used to isolate PBMCs. V and J are trimmed by 2 bases and 6 bases, and the gene matches miss 14 bases of the junction. CDR1 MNHEY and CDR2 SVGAGI were looked up in the germline V gene. Its CDR3 holds 17 amino acids, cysteine through phenylalanine. Of all the DNA, just the CDR3 is kept, 51 bases in frame from base 1. The data belong to a study of T-cell memory formation after mild COVID-19 (dated by TCRdb to about 2021). Study-level background: Most TCR sequence clusters were specific to one of the two donors. Longitudinal TCRalpha and TCRbeta repertoire sequencing tracked T-cell clones expanding and contracting after mild COVID-19 in a couple of donors. Two young, previously healthy adult volunteers made up the cohort, one male and one female. What the work shows at the level of the full study, not this receptor alone: Only a couple of mild cases were covered by the study, and larger cohorts that include severe cases with pre-infection samples were considered necessary. Contracting CD4+ clones appeared mostly in the CM and EM memory subsets, whereas CD8+ clones were enriched in EMRA. SARS-CoV-2 specificity of the second-wave clones peaking on day 37 was not confirmed. Clones that contracted from day 15 to 85 showed balanced CD4/CD8 phenotypes, whereas a second wave of clones that expanded from day 15 to 37 leaned towards CD4+. Some responding clones were detected in pre-infection memory, suggesting pre-existing cross-reactive memory T cells joined the SARS-CoV-2 response.

This TCR was sampled from an adult woman who had mild COVID-19 (a few samples of this study predate the infection). The sample titles of this study are shuffled in the database, so cell type and time point are left out; the donor was told from shared clones. The V and J segments used are TRBV6-5 and TRBJ2-3, and 7 bases in between align with TRBD1. Sequences were obtained from PBMCs or a T cell subset sorted from them (not recorded which). In nucleotides, the sequence is TGTGCCAGCAGTTACGCTCCAGGACGACAGGGCGCGGATACGCAGTATTTT. It codes for CASSYAPGRQGADTQYF.